These 20 T cell receptor beta chains came from one sample sequenced in a study of OX40 agonist ivuxolimab in advanced cancers. TCRdb's copy holds only in-frame clones and misses some; the assay was immunoSEQ multiplex PCR. The sample yields roughly 95,000 clones, 85% to 90% seen once. Specimen: CD4+ or CD8+ T cells sorted from blood, collected in a trial of the OX40 agonist ivuxolimab. The receptors were sampled from an adult with an advanced solid tumor such as melanoma, head and neck, liver or kidney cancer.

This clone was seen just once. The chain links TRBV21-1 to TRBJ2-6. TRBV21-1 is a pseudogene segment. The length of the CDR3 is 14 residues. The CDR3 nucleotides are TGTGCCGGTTATAATAACTCTGGGGCCAACGTCCTGACTTTC. It translates to CAGYNNSGANVLTF.

By sample share, this clone is medium-sized. The chain has TRBV30 and TRBJ1-1; 7 bases align to TRBD1. The CDR3 extends over 12 amino acids. With V trimmed by 5 bases and J by 4 bases, 4 bases remained unmatched. Germline CDR1 GTSNPN, CDR2 SVGIG (reference sequence). CDR3 residues: CAWDREITEAFF. In DNA, the CDR3 is TGTGCCTGGGACAGGGAAATCACTGAAGCTTTCTTT.

The chain recombines TRBV4-1 with TRBJ2-7; 11 nucleotides match TRBD1. V dropped 2 bases and J dropped 5; count of bases not matched to a gene: 5. Germline values: CDR1 MGHRA, CDR2 YSYEKL. The CDR3 is 15 amino acids. The CDR3 nucleotides read TGCGCCAGCAGCCAACGTCCGGGACAGGGGGACGAGCAGTACTTC. Translating it yields CASSQRPGQGDEQYF.

V and J are TRBV11-3 and TRBJ2-3; no definite D call. The CDR3 is 14 amino acids. In germline, CDR1 is SGHNT, CDR2 YENEEA. V lost 4 bases to trimming and J lost 2 bases, with 10 bases between them. Written as DNA, the CDR3 is TGTGCCAGCAGCTCAGCCCTGCCCACAGATACGCAGTATTTT. This encodes CASSSALPTDTQYF.

CDR3 coding DNA: TGTGCCAGCAGCTTAAAATCAGGGAGGGAAGCTTTCTTT. It yields the protein CASSLKSGREAFF. The genes are TRBV7-2 and TRBJ1-1; D may be TRBD1 (5 bases). The germline V gene has CDR1 SGHTA and CDR2 FQGNSA. V lost 2 bases and J lost 8, with 12 bases in between. The length of the CDR3 is 13 residues.

The chain is built from TRBV7-9 and TRBJ1-5; D ambiguous. V lost 8 bases and J 4 bases, leaving 9 bases between the germline ends. Germline-derived CDR1 and CDR2 are SEHNR and FQNEAQ (reference sequence). This CDR3 region has 12 residues. CDR3 nucleotides: TGTGCCAGCGGGCTAAATAATCAGCCCCAGCATTTT. Encoded protein: CASGLNNQPQHF.

V usage is TRBV28 and J usage is TRBJ1-1, with a possible D match to TRBD1 (6 bases). The CDR3 contains 14 residues. V was pared by 8 bases and J by 6 bases, with 19 bases between. Germline V gene lookup returns CDR1 MDHEN and CDR2 SYDVKM. CDR3 amino acids: CASGITGSVAEAFF. As DNA, the CDR3 is TGTGCCAGCGGGATAACAGGGTCCGTCGCTGAAGCTTTCTTT. Supplemented by reference TRBV28 and TRBJ1-1, the full variable domain reads DVKVTQSSRYLVKRTGEKVFLECVQDMDHENMFWYRQDPGLGLRLIYFSYDVKMKEKGDIPEGYSVSREKKERFSLILESASTNQTSMYLCASGITGSVAEAFFGQGTRLTVV.

The rearrangement uses TRBV7-9 and TRBJ2-7; 14 bases are shared with TRBD2. Looked up from germline, CDR1 is SEHNR and CDR2 is FQNEAQ (reference sequence). Trimming removed 3 bases from V and 3 bases from J; junction bases left unmatched: 1. This CDR3 region has 15 residues. The CDR3 spells CASSLGLAGVYEQYF. CDR3 in DNA: TGTGCCAGCAGCTTGGGACTAGCGGGAGTCTACGAGCAGTACTTC.

The CDR3 sequence is CASSARIGGAHAAGYTF. CDR3 bases: TGTGCCAGCAGCGCCCGGATCGGGGGGGCGCACGCAGCCGGCTACACCTTC. The rearrangement links TRBV9 to TRBJ1-2, with D perhaps TRBD1 (6 bases). V lost 3 bases to trimming and J lost 8 bases, with 26 bases between them. Germline assignment: CDR1 SGDLS and CDR2 YYNGEE. This CDR3 contains 17 residues.

The chain is built from TRBV19 and TRBJ1-2, with D uncertain. V was trimmed by 5 bases and J by 7 bases, leaving 17 bases between them. CDR1 and CDR2 from the germline V gene are LNHDA and SQIVND (reference sequence). This CDR3 contains 14 residues. CDR3 region: CASSSQSVGIGYTF. The CDR3 DNA sequence: TGTGCCAGTAGTTCCCAATCGGTTGGGATTGGCTACACCTTC.

V is TRBV6-1 and J is TRBJ2-6; a possible D gene is TRBD1 (5 bases). CDR1 is MNHNS, CDR2 SASEGT, per germline. The V gene lost 2 bases and the J gene lost 0 bases, with 5 bases spanning the gap. The CDR3 runs to 15 residues. Here the CDR3 reads CASSEQGSGANVLTF. The DNA of the CDR3 is TGTGCCAGCAGTGAACAGGGCTCTGGGGCCAACGTCCTGACTTTC.

This clone has a single count. The V call is TRBV27, the J call TRBJ2-1, with TRBD2 matching 15 bases. The CDR3 has 17 residues. V gave up 4 bases and J gave up 8 bases; unmatched junction bases: 9. Germline V gene lookup returns CDR1 MNHEY and CDR2 SMNVEV (reference sequence). CDR3 nucleotides: TGTGCCAGCAGTTCCATTAGGACTAGCGGGAGGGCCGATGAGCAGTTCTTC. Translation: CASSSIRTSGRADEQFF.

Note on this clone: The identical CDR3 is also encoded by other nucleotide sequences in the sample. The chain employs TRBV10-2 and TRBJ1-1; 7 positions match TRBD1. Germline CDR1 reads WSHSY; CDR2 reads SAAADI. J gave up 5 bases and V 5 bases, and 5 bases lay outside the gene matches. This CDR3 spans 13 amino acids. The CDR3 coding sequence is TGCGCCAGCAGTCCAGGGGGTGGGACTGAAGCTTTCTTT. The encoded protein is CASSPGGGTEAFF.

This rearrangement joins TRBV7-6 to TRBJ1-5, with D maybe TRBD1 (5 bases). V was shortened by 1 base and J by 4 bases, with 11 bases between the two germline ends. This CDR3 region has 15 residues. Germline CDR1 is SGHVS and CDR2 is FNYEAQ. CDR3 residues: CASSLDQGFNQPQHF. The CDR3 nucleotides are TGTGCCAGCAGCTTAGATCAGGGTTTTAATCAGCCCCAGCATTTT.

V gene TRBV4-2 combines with J gene TRBJ2-5; 8 nucleotides agree with TRBD2. The CDR3 length is 16 residues. The V gene's germline CDR1 is LGHNA and CDR2 YNFKEQ. V gave up 1 base and J gave up 2 bases; unmatched junction bases: 6. The CDR3 bases are TGTGCCAGCAGCCAAGTCGGCACTAGCGGACAAGAGACCCAGTACTTC. Its protein product is CASSQVGTSGQETQYF.

The rearrangement links TRBV28 to TRBJ2-2, with 13 bases fitting TRBD2. Trimming at V came to 6 bases and at J to 4 bases, leaving 8 bases not matched to a gene. This CDR3 is built from 17 residues. CDR1 and CDR2 from the germline V gene are MDHEN and SYDVKM. CDR3 sequence (DNA): TGTGCCAGCAGACTAGCGGGAGGGTTGGGGAGCACCGGGGAGCTGTTTTTT. The encoded protein is CASRLAGGLGSTGELFF. Full variable domain (missing parts from reference TRBV28 and TRBJ2-2): DVKVTQSSRYLVKRTGEKVFLECVQDMDHENMFWYRQDPGLGLRLIYFSYDVKMKEKGDIPEGYSVSREKKERFSLILESASTNQTSMYLCASRLAGGLGSTGELFFGEGSRLTVL.

The chain employs TRBV11-2 and TRBJ2-7; 7 nucleotides align to TRBD1. The junction had 10 bases not matched to a gene; V was cut back by 5 bases and J by 3 bases. The CDR3 consists of 15 residues. Per germline, CDR1 SGHAT and CDR2 FQNNGV. The CDR3 sequence is CASSGIAGGDYEQYF. DNA of the CDR3: TGTGCCAGCAGCGGTATTGCAGGGGGTGACTACGAGCAGTACTTC.

The chain carries TRBV11-3 and TRBJ2-1; D perhaps matches TRBD1 (5 bases). V was clipped by 5 bases and J by 2 bases, with 13 bases between them. The CDR3 length is 15 residues. The germline V gene has CDR1 SGHNT and CDR2 YENEEA. This chain's CDR3 is CASSTRQRPYNEQFF. CDR3 DNA: TGTGCCAGCAGCACCCGACAGCGTCCCTACAATGAGCAGTTCTTC.

This chain uses TRBV4-2 with TRBJ2-4; 8 bases agree with TRBD2. CDR3 length: 19 amino acids. V shed 0 bases, J shed 3 bases, and the junction held 13 bases outside the gene matches. The V gene's germline CDR1 is LGHNA and CDR2 YNFKEQ. Here the CDR3 DNA reads TGTGCCAGCAGCCAAGATCTGAGAAGCGGGAGTGGAGACAAAAACATTCAGTACTTC. This codes for CASSQDLRSGSGDKNIQYF.

This chain links TRBV11-2 with TRBJ2-5; D is unclear. Germline V gene lookup returns CDR1 SGHAT and CDR2 FQNNGV. Trimming shortened V by 1 base and J by 2 bases, and 8 bases separated the two germline ends. The CDR3 loop spans 14 amino acids. The CDR3 loop is CASSLGPDQETQYF. CDR3 DNA: TGTGCCAGCAGCTTAGGGCCGGATCAAGAGACCCAGTACTTC.